Listed below are T cell receptor beta chains from one sample, sequenced in a study of yellow fever vaccine responses in identical twins. TCRdb reprocessed the RT-PCR reads via MiXCR and lists one record per CDR3 protein. This sample has roughly 18,000 distinct CDR3 sequences; about 56% occur once, and the top ten carry 7.7%. The sequencing here drew on T cells from blood (PBMCs), unsorted or a sorted subset (not recorded which), taken before or after yellow fever vaccination (not recorded which). These receptors came from a woman younger than 35 who received the yellow fever vaccine. The CDR3 runs from the conserved cysteine through the conserved F or W. The D gene is left open where the match is weak. Only some rows state a clone size, as once, few, many or a class for expanded clones.

D gene: -
V gene: TRBV7-3
J gene: TRBJ2-6
CDR3 length: 17
clone size: -
CDR3 protein: CASSSPGHLSGANVLTF
CDR3 DNA: TGTGCCAGCAGCTCACCGGGACACCTATCTGGGGCCAACGTCCTGACTTTC

D gene: -
V gene: TRBV3-1
J gene: TRBJ2-3
CDR3 length: 14
clone size: -
CDR3 protein: CASSQAPRTDTQYF
CDR3 DNA: TGTGCCAGCAGCCAAGCCCCCCGCACAGATACGCAGTATTTT

D gene: -
V gene: TRBV20-1
J gene: TRBJ1-4
CDR3 length: 11
clone size: -
CDR3 protein: CSAPENEKLFF
CDR3 DNA: TGCAGTGCTCCGGAGAATGAAAAACTGTTTTTT

D gene: -
V gene: TRBV6-1
J gene: TRBJ1-5
CDR3 length: 13
clone size: -
CDR3 protein: CASSPTENQPQHF
CDR3 DNA: TGTGCCAGCAGCCCCACAGAAAATCAGCCCCAGCATTTT

D gene: -
V gene: TRBV2
J gene: TRBJ2-1
CDR3 length: 12
clone size: -
CDR3 protein: CASSEEVNEQFF
CDR3 DNA: TGTGCCAGCAGTGAGGAAGTCAATGAGCAGTTCTTC

D gene: TRBD1
V gene: TRBV9
J gene: TRBJ1-1
CDR3 length: 13
clone size: once
CDR3 protein: CASSETGQGEAFF
CDR3 DNA: TGTGCCAGCAGCGAGACCGGACAGGGTGAAGCTTTCTTT

D gene: TRBD2
V gene: TRBV6-1
J gene: TRBJ2-1
CDR3 length: 16
clone size: -
CDR3 protein: CASSEELAGGYNEQFF
CDR3 DNA: TGTGCCAGCAGTGAAGAACTAGCGGGGGGGTACAATGAGCAGTTCTTC

D gene: -
V gene: TRBV24-1
J gene: TRBJ2-3
CDR3 length: 15
clone size: few
CDR3 protein: CATSDSVPGADTQYF
CDR3 DNA: TGTGCCACCAGTGATTCGGTTCCTGGGGCGGATACGCAGTATTTT

D gene: TRBD1
V gene: TRBV20-1
J gene: TRBJ1-1
CDR3 length: 12
clone size: -
CDR3 protein: CSAQKTGLEAFF
CDR3 DNA: TGCAGTGCTCAAAAGACAGGGCTAGAAGCTTTCTTT

D gene: -
V gene: TRBV28
J gene: TRBJ2-3
CDR3 length: 14
clone size: -
CDR3 protein: CASKAAENTDTQYF
CDR3 DNA: TGTGCCTCTAAGGCGGCGGAAAACACAGATACGCAGTATTTT

D gene: -
V gene: TRBV13
J gene: TRBJ2-1
CDR3 length: 12
clone size: few
CDR3 protein: CASSLVAREFFF
CDR3 DNA: TGTGCCAGCAGCTTAGTAGCACGTGAGTTTTTCTTC

D gene: TRBD1
V gene: TRBV7-2
J gene: TRBJ1-5
CDR3 length: 15
clone size: few
CDR3 protein: CASSPRQGSIQPQHF
CDR3 DNA: TGTGCCAGCAGCCCCCGACAGGGGTCAATTCAGCCCCAGCATTTT

D gene: -
V gene: TRBV18
J gene: TRBJ1-1
CDR3 length: 12
clone size: few
CDR3 protein: CASSAQGSGAFF
CDR3 DNA: TGTGCCAGCTCAGCACAGGGATCGGGAGCTTTCTTT

D gene: -
V gene: TRBV7-3
J gene: TRBJ1-2
CDR3 length: 13
clone size: -
CDR3 protein: CASSPSPRDGYTF
CDR3 DNA: TGTGCCAGCAGCCCGTCCCCCAGGGACGGCTACACCTTC

D gene: TRBD1
V gene: TRBV28
J gene: TRBJ1-1
CDR3 length: 15
clone size: few
CDR3 protein: CASSPIDRANTEAFF
CDR3 DNA: TGTGCCAGCAGTCCTATCGACAGGGCGAACACTGAAGCTTTCTTT

D gene: TRBD1
V gene: TRBV7-6
J gene: TRBJ1-2
CDR3 length: 13
clone size: -
CDR3 protein: CASSPDRGYGYTF
CDR3 DNA: TGTGCCAGCAGCCCAGACAGGGGCTATGGCTACACCTTC

D gene: -
V gene: TRBV2
J gene: TRBJ2-3
CDR3 length: 16
clone size: -
CDR3 protein: CASSDSPGRNTDTQYF
CDR3 DNA: TGTGCCAGCAGTGACAGCCCAGGGAGGAACACAGATACGCAGTATTTT

D gene: -
V gene: TRBV5-6
J gene: TRBJ1-1
CDR3 length: 16
clone size: -
CDR3 protein: CASSSTPRGGSTEAFF
CDR3 DNA: TGTGCCAGCAGCTCTACTCCGAGGGGGGGTAGCACTGAAGCTTTCTTT

D gene: -
V gene: TRBV6-2/TRBV6-3
J gene: TRBJ2-3
CDR3 length: 13
clone size: few
CDR3 protein: CASKYRVWDTQYF
CDR3 DNA: TGTGCCAGCAAGTACAGGGTTTGGGATACGCAGTATTTT

D gene: TRBD2
V gene: TRBV14
J gene: TRBJ2-1
CDR3 length: 16
clone size: few
CDR3 protein: CASSTNGAGGRNEQFF
CDR3 DNA: TGTGCCAGCAGTACAAACGGAGCGGGAGGCCGCAATGAGCAGTTCTTC

D gene: TRBD1
V gene: TRBV18
J gene: TRBJ2-2
CDR3 length: 15
clone size: once
CDR3 protein: CASSPGQGHTGELFF
CDR3 DNA: TGTGCCAGCTCACCGGGACAGGGCCATACCGGGGAGCTGTTTTTT

D gene: -
V gene: TRBV7-6
J gene: TRBJ2-1
CDR3 length: 15
clone size: once
CDR3 protein: CASSVNRVTYNEQFF
CDR3 DNA: TGTGCCAGCAGCGTAAACAGGGTTACCTACAATGAGCAGTTCTTC